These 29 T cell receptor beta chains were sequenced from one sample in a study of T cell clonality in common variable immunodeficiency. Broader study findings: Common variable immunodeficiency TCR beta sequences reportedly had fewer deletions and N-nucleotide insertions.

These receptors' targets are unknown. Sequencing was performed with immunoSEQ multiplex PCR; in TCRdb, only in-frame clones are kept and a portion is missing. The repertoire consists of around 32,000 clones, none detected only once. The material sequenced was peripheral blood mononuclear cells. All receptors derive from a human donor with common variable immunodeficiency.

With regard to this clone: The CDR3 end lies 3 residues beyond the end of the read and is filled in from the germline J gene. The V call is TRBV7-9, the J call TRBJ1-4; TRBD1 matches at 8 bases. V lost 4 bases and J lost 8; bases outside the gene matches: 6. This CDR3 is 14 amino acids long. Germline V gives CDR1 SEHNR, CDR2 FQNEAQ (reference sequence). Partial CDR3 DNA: TGTGCCAGCAGCTCCGGGACAGGCCGAGAAAAA. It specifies CASSSGTGREK. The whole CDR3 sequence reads CASSSGTGREKLFF.

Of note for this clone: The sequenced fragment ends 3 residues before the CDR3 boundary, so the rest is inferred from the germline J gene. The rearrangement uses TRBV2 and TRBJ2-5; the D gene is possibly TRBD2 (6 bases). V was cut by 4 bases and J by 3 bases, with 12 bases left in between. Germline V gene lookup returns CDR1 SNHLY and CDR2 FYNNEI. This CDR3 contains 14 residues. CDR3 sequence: CASSVGGLEETQYF. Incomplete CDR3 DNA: TGTGCCAGCAGTGTTGGAGGGCTGGAAGAGACC.

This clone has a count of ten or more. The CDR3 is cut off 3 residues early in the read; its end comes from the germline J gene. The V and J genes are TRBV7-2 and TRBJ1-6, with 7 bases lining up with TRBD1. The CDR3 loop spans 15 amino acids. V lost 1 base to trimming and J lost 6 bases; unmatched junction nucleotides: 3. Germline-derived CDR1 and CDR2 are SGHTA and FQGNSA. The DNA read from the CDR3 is TGTGCCAGCAGCTTAGTACAGGGGCTTAATTCACCC. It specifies CASSLVQGLNSP. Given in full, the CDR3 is CASSLVQGLNSPLHF.

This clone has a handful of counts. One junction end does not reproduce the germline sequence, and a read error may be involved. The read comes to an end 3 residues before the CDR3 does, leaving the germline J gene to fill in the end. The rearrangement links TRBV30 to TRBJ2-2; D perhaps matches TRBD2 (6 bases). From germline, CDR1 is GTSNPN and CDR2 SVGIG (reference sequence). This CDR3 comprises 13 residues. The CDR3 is CALDPHNTGGLFF. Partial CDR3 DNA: TGTGCCCTGGACCCCCACAACACCGGGGGG.

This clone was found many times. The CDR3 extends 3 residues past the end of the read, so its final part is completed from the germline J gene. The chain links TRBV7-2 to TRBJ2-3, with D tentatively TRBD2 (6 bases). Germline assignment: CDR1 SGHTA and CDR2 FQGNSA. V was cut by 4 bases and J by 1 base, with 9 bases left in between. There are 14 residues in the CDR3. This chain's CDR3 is CASSSSGGTDTQYF. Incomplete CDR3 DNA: TGTGCCAGCAGCTCGTCGGGGGGCACAGATACG.

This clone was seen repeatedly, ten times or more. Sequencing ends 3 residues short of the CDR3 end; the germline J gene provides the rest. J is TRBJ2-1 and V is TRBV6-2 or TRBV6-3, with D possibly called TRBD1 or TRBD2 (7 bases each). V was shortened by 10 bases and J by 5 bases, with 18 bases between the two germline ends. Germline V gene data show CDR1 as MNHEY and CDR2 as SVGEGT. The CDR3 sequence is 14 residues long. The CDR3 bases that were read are TGTGCCATCCGACAGGGCGGGAGAAACAATGAG. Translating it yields CAIRQGGRNNE. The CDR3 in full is CAIRQGGRNNEQFF.

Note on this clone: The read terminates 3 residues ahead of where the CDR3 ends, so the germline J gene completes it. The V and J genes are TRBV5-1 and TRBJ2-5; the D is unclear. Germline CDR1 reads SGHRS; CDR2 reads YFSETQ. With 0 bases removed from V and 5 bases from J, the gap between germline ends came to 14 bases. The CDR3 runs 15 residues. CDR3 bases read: TGCGCCAGCAGCTTGGTGCCAGGAGTGTCGGAGACC. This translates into CASSLVPGVSET. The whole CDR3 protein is CASSLVPGVSETQYF.

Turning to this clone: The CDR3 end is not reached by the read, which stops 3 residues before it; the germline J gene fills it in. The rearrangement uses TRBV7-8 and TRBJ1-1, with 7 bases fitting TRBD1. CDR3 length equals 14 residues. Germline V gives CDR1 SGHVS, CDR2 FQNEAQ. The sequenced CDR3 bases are TGTGCCAGCAGCTTAGCCCAACAGGGGCGAGAA. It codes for CASSLAQQGRE. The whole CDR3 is CASSLAQQGREAFF.

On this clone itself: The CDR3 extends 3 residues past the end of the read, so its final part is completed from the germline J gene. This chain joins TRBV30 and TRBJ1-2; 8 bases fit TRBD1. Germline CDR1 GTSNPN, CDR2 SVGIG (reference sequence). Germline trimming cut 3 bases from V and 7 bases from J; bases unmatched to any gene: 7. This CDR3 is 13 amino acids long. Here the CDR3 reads CAWSATGGGGYTF. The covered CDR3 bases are TGTGCCTGGAGCGCCACAGGGGGTGGTGGC.

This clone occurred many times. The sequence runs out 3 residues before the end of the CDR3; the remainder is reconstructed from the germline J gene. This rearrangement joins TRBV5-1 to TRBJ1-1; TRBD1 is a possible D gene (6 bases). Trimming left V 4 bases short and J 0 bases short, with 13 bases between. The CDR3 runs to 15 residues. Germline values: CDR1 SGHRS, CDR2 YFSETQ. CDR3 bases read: TGCGCCAGCAGCGGGGGCCCGTCCATGAACACTGAA. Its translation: CASSGGPSMNTE. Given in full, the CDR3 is CASSGGPSMNTEAFF.

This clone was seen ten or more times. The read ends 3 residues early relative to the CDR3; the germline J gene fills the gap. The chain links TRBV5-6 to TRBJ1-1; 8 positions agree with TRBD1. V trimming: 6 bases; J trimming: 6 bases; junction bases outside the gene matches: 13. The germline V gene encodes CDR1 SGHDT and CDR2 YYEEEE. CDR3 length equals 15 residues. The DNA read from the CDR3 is TGTGCCAGCAACCTCCTCCAGGGGGCCCCAGCTGAA. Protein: CASNLLQGAPAE. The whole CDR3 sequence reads CASNLLQGAPAEAFF.

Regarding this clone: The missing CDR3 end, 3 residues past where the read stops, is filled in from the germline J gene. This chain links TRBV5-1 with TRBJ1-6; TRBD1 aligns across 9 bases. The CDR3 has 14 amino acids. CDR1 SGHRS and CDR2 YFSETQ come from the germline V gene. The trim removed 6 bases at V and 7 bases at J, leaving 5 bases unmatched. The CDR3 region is CASNRDRENSPLHF. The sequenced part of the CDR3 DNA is TGCGCCAGCAACCGGGACAGGGAGAATTCACCC.

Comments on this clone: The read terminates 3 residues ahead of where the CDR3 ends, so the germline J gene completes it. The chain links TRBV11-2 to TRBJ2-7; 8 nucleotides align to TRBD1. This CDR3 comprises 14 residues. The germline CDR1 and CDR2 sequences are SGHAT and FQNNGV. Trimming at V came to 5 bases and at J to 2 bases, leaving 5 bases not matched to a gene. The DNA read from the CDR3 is TGTGCCAGCAGCATTGACAGGGGAACCTACGAG. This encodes CASSIDRGTYE. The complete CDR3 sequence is CASSIDRGTYEQYF. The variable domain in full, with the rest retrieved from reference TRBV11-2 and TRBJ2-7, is EAGVAQSPRYKIIEKRQSVAFWCNPISGHATLYWYQQILGQGPKLLIQFQNNGVVDDSQLPKDRFSAERLKGVDSTLKIQPAKLEDSAVYLCASSIDRGTYEQYFGPGTRLTVT.

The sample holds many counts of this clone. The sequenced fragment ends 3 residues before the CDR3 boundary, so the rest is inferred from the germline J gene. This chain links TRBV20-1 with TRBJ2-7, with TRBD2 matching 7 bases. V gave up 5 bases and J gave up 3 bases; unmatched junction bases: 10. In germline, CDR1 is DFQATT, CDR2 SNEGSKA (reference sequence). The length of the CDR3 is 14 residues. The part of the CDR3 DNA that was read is TGCAGTGCTCCACCCCCCCAGCGGGGCTACGAG. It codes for CSAPPPQRGYE. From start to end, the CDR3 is CSAPPPQRGYEQYF.

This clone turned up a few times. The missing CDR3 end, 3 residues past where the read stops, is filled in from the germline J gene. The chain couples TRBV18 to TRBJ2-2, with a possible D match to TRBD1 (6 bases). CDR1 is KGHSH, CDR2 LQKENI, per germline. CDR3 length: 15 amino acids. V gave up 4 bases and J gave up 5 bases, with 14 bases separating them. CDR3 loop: CASSHTQGNTGELFF. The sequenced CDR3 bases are TGTGCCAGCTCACATACTCAGGGGAATACCGGGGAG. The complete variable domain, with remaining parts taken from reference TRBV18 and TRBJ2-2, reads NAGVMQNPRHLVRRRGQEARLRCSPMKGHSHVYWYRQLPEEGLKFMVYLQKENIIDESGMPKERFSAEFPKEGPSILRIQQVVRGDSAAYFCASSHTQGNTGELFFGEGSRLTVL.

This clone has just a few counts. CDR3 residues: CASSGHPDTEAFF. The covered CDR3 bases are TGTGCCAGCAGTGGACATCCAGACACTGAA. This chain uses TRBV6-1 with TRBJ1-1; D not certain. The read stops 3 residues short of the end of the CDR3; the missing end is completed from the germline J gene. Germline lookup yields CDR1 MNHNS and CDR2 SASEGT. CDR3 length equals 13 residues. The V end lost 4 bases, the J end lost 3 bases, and 9 bases lay between the germline ends.

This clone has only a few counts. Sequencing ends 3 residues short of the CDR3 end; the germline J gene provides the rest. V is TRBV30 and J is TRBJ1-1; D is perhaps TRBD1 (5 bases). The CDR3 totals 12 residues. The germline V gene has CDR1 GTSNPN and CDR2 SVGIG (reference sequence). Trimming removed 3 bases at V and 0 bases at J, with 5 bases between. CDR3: CAWRDMNTEAFF. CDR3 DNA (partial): TGTGCCTGGAGGGACATGAACACTGAA.

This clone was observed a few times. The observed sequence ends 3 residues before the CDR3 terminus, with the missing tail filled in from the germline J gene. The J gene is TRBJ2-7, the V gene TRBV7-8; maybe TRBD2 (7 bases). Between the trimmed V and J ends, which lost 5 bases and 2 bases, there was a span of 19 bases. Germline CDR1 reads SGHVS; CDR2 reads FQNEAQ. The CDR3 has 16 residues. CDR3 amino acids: CASSPQSGGAAYEQYF. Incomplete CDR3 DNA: TGTGCCAGCAGCCCCCAATCGGGGGGCGCCGCCTACGAG.

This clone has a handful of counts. The CDR3 DNA, read in part, is TGTGCCAGCAGCTTAGGGGGACACTACTACGAG. Translating gives CASSLGGHYYE. From start to end, the CDR3 is CASSLGGHYYEQYF. The chain is built from TRBV7-2 and TRBJ2-7, with D possibly being TRBD1 (6 bases). The CDR3 end is not reached by the read, which stops 3 residues before it; the germline J gene fills it in. Germline assignment: CDR1 SGHTA and CDR2 FQGNSA. Trimming left V 1 base short and J 3 bases short, with 10 bases between. The length of the CDR3 is 14 residues.

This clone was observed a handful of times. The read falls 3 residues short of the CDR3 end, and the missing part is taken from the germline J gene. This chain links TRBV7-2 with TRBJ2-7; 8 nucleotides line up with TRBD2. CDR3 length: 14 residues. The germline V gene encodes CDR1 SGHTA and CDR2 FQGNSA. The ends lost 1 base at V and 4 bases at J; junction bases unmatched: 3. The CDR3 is CASSLVAGGYEQYF. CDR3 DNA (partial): TGTGCCAGCAGCTTAGTGGCGGGGGGTTACGAG.

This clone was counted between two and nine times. The covered CDR3 bases are TGTGCCAGCGATGGTGGGGCTAGCGGGGGGGTCGTGGGAGATACG. This sequence encodes CASDGGASGGVVGDT. The whole CDR3 sequence is CASDGGASGGVVGDTQYF. This sequence joins TRBV2 and TRBJ2-3; 12 nucleotides match TRBD2. Read coverage stops 3 residues before the CDR3 terminus; the germline J gene supplies the remainder. With 8 bases clipped from V and 5 bases from J, the junction kept 17 bases outside the gene matches. Looked up from germline, CDR1 is SNHLY and CDR2 is FYNNEI. There are 18 residues in the CDR3.

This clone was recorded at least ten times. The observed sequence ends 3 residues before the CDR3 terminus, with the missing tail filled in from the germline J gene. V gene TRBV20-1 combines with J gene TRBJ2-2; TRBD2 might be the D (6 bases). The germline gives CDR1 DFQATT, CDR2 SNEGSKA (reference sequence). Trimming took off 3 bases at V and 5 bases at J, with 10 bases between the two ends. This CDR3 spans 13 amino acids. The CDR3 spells CSASSGRTGELFF. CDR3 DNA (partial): TGCAGTGCTAGTTCAGGGAGGACCGGGGAG.

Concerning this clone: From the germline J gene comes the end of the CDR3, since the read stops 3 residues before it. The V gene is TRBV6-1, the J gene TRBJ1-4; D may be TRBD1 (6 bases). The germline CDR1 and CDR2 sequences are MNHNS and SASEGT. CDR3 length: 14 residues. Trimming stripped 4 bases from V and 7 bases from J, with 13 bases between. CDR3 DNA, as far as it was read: TGTGCCAGCAGTGCACAGGGTGGGAGTGAAAAA. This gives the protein CASSAQGGSEK. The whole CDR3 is CASSAQGGSEKLFF.

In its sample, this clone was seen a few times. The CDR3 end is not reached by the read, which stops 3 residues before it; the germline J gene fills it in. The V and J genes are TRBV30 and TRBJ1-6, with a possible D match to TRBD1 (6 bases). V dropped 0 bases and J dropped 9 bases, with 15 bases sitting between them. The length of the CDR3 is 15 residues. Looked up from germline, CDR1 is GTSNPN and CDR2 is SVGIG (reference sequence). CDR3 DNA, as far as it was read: TGTGCCTGGAGTGTAGGGGGGGGTTCTGGTTCACCC. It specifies CAWSVGGGSGSP. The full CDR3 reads CAWSVGGGSGSPLHF.

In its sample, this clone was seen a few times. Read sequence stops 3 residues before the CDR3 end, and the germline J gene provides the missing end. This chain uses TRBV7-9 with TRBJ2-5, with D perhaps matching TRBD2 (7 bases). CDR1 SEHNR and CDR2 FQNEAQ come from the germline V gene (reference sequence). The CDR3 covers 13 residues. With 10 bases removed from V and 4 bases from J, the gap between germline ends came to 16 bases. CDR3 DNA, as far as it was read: TGTGCCACCCGGGGGGTAGGGGGAGAGACC. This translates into CATRGVGGET. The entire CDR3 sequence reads CATRGVGGETQYF.

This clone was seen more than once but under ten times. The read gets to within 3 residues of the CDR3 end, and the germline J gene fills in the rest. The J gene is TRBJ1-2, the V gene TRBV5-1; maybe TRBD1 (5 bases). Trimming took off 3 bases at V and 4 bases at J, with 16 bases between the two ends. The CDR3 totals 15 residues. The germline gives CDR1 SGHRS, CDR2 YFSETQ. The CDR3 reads CASSSGFQGLYGYTF. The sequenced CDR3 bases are TGCGCCAGCAGCTCGGGATTCCAGGGCCTCTATGGC.

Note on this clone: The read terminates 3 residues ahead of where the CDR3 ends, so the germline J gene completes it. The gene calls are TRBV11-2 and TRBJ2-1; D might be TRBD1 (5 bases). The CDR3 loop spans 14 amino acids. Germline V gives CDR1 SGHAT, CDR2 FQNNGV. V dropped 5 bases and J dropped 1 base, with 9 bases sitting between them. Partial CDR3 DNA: TGTGCCAGCAGCAAGCAGGGATCCTACAATGAG. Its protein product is CASSKQGSYNE. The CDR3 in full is CASSKQGSYNEQFF.

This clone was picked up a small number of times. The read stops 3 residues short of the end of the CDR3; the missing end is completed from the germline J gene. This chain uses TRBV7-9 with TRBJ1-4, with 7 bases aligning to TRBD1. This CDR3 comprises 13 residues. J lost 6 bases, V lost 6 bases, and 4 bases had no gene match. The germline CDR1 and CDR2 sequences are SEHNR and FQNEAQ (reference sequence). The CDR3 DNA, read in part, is TGTGCCAGCAGTTCCGACAGGGATGAAAAA. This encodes CASSSDRDEK. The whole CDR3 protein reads CASSSDRDEKLFF.

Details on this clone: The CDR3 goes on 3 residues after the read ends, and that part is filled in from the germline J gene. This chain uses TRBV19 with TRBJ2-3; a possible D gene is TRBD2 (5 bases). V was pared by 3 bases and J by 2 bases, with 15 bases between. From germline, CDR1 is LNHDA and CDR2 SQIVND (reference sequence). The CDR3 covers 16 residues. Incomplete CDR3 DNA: TGTGCCAGTAGTATGCGTGCGGGTGGGGTCACAGATACG. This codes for CASSMRAGGVTDT. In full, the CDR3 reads CASSMRAGGVTDTQYF.